This is a list of T cell receptor beta chains from one sample in a study of blood T cell repertoires in COVID-19. Generated by immunoSEQ multiplex PCR, the TCRdb table keeps only in-frame clones and is missing some. Here the sample spans some 220,000 clones, 70% to 85% being singletons. Specimen: PBMCs or T cells enriched from blood (not recorded which). The receptors stem from a woman between 40 and 55 years old with acute COVID-19. The CDR3 runs from the conserved cysteine through the conserved F or W. A D gene is named only where the DNA matches it firmly. Size is omitted from some rows. Given values are once, few, many or a class for expanded clones.

TRBV7-9	TRBJ1-6	-	-	TGTGCCAGCAGCCGTACAGGTCTAAACCTTAATTCACCCCTCCACTTT	CASSRTGLNLNSPLHF
TRBV13	TRBJ2-3	-	TRBD2	TGTGCCAGCAATCGGGGGGGCCGCACAGATACGCAGTATTTT	CASNRGGRTDTQYF
TRBV4-3	TRBJ2-1	-	-	TGCGCCAGCAGCCAAGAGGGGGCACGGTACAATGAGCAGTTCTTC	CASSQEGARYNEQFF
TRBV4-3	TRBJ1-2	-	TRBD1	TGCGCCAGCAGCCAAGTAACACAGGGGGCCTATGGCTACACCTTC	CASSQVTQGAYGYTF
TRBV11-2	TRBJ1-2	-	-	TGTGCCAGCAGCTCCACAGGATCTTATGGCTACACCTTC	CASSSTGSYGYTF
TRBV5-4	TRBJ1-2	once	-	TGTGCCAGCAGCCGTCTCTCTACAGCTAACTATGGCTACACCTTC	CASSRLSTANYGYTF
TRBV5-6	TRBJ1-6	once	-	TGTGCCAGCACGGGGGATAATTCACCCCTCCACTTT	CASTGDNSPLHF
TRBV9	TRBJ2-3	-	-	TGTGCCAGCAGCGCCGCCGAGGCTGGGTTCGCAGATACGCAGTATTTT	CASSAAEAGFADTQYF
TRBV5-6	TRBJ2-5	-	TRBD1	TGTGCCAGCAGCTTGGGGACAGGGCCTTACCAAGAGACCCAGTACTTC	CASSLGTGPYQETQYF
TRBV6-5	TRBJ2-7	-	-	TGTGCCAGCAGGCGCACCGGGACAAGGGACGAGCAGTACTTC	CASRRTGTRDEQYF
TRBV15	TRBJ2-7	-	-	TGTGCCACCAGCAGAAGGGGAAGGTTGAACGAGCAGTACTTC	CATSRRGRLNEQYF
TRBV4-3	TRBJ1-6	-	-	TGCGCCAGCAGCCAAACCTGGAGCACGGACTCCTATAATTCACCCCTCCACTTT	CASSQTWSTDSYNSPLHF
TRBV7-9	TRBJ1-5	-	TRBD1	TGTGCCAGCACCAGGTGGACAGGGAATACCGGCCGTCAGCCCCAGCATTTT	CASTRWTGNTGRQPQHF
TRBV28	TRBJ1-1	once	TRBD1	TGTGCCAGCAGTCTCCAGGGGGCGATTACTGAAGCTTTCTTT	CASSLQGAITEAFF
TRBV7-9	TRBJ1-2	-	TRBD1	TGTGCCAGCAGCGGGACAGGCAACTATGGCTACACCTTC	CASSGTGNYGYTF
TRBV5-1	TRBJ2-1	-	TRBD2	TGCGCCAGCAGCGGCCCGGGGAGGGATGAGCAGTTCTTC	CASSGPGRDEQFF
TRBV5-6	TRBJ2-1	-	-	TGTGCCAGCAGGCTCGGGACTTACAATGAGCAGTTCTTC	CASRLGTYNEQFF
TRBV9	TRBJ1-2	-	TRBD1	TGTGCCAGCAGCGTCTCTCATCCGGGACAGGGGGCCTATGGCTACACCTTC	CASSVSHPGQGAYGYTF
TRBV10-2	TRBJ2-7	-	TRBD1	TGCGCCAGCCTAGACAGGGGAAGGACCTACGAGCAGTACTTC	CASLDRGRTYEQYF
TRBV5-5	TRBJ2-1	-	TRBD2	TGTGCCAGCAGCTTTCGAACTAGCGGAGCCCTCAGCTCCTACAATGAGCAGTTCTTC	CASSFRTSGALSSYNEQFF
TRBV20-1	TRBJ1-1	-	TRBD1	TGCAGTGCTAGTTGGACAGGGTATAACACTGAAGCTTTCTTT	CSASWTGYNTEAFF
TRBV7-8	TRBJ2-5	-	-	TGTGCCAGCAGCTTACGCCGACAGGAGTGGGAGACCCAGTACTTC	CASSLRRQEWETQYF
TRBV5-4	TRBJ2-4	-	-	TGTGCCAGCAGCTTGGACCCCGGGGAAAACATTCAGTACTTC	CASSLDPGENIQYF
TRBV27	TRBJ2-7	few	TRBD2	TGTGCCAGCAGGCAGGGGCTAGCGGGAACTTACGAGCAGTACTTC	CASRQGLAGTYEQYF
TRBV2	TRBJ1-2	-	-	TGTGCCAGCAGAGCAGGGGCCTTCTATGGCTACACCTTC	CASRAGAFYGYTF
TRBV19	TRBJ1-2	-	-	TGTGCCAGTACCAACTCCCGAGTTAACTATGGCTACACCTTC	CASTNSRVNYGYTF
TRBV7-2	TRBJ2-3	-	-	TGTGCCAGCAGCTTACCCGGAGGGGTTGGCACAGATACGCAGTATTTT	CASSLPGGVGTDTQYF
TRBV9	TRBJ2-5	few	-	TGTGCCAGCAGCCCTTCTATAGGGGGTGAAGAGACCCAGTACTTC	CASSPSIGGEETQYF
TRBV4-1	TRBJ1-1	few	-	TGCGCCAGCAGCCTCGGTATAAGTGACACTGAAGCTTTCTTT	CASSLGISDTEAFF
TRBV29-1	TRBJ1-4	once	TRBD1	TGCAGCGTTTTACCCAGGCAAGGGGGCACTAATGAAAAACTGTTTTTT	CSVLPRQGGTNEKLFF
TRBV30	TRBJ1-1	-	TRBD1	TGTGCCTGGAGTCGGCAGGGGGTGGGCACTGAAGCTTTCTTT	CAWSRQGVGTEAFF
TRBV6-5	TRBJ2-1	-	-	TGTGCCAGCAGTCCCCAAGAGTTCGACAATGAGCAGTTCTTC	CASSPQEFDNEQFF
TRBV20-1	TRBJ1-5	-	-	TGCAGTGCTAGTTATCGTTTTGGGGCTAGCGTAAGGAATCAGCCCCAGCATTTT	CSASYRFGASVRNQPQHF
TRBV11-3	TRBJ2-1	-	TRBD1	TGTGCCAGCAGCGTTAACAGGGGGCAGAGTCATGAGCAGTTCTTC	CASSVNRGQSHEQFF
TRBV7-8	TRBJ1-2	-	TRBD1	TGTGCCAGCAGCTCCTGGGACAGGACCTATGGCTACACCTTC	CASSSWDRTYGYTF
TRBV18	TRBJ2-3	-	TRBD2	TGTGCCAGCTCACCATCCCGGGGGGATCCAGATACGCAGTATTTT	CASSPSRGDPDTQYF
TRBV5-6	TRBJ1-2	-	-	TGTGCCAGCAGCGTTGACAGAACGGATGGCTACACCTTC	CASSVDRTDGYTF
TRBV11-3	TRBJ2-7	-	-	TGTGCCAGCAGCTTACCCGGAGGCTACGAGCAGTACTTC	CASSLPGGYEQYF
TRBV7-2	TRBJ2-1	-	TRBD1	TGTGCCAGCAGCTATGGACAGGGGGCCAGCAATGAGCAGTTCTTC	CASSYGQGASNEQFF
TRBV19	TRBJ2-2	-	TRBD2	TGTGCCAGTAGCTGGCGGGGGGGCTACACCGGGGAGCTGTTTTTT	CASSWRGGYTGELFF